This TCR beta chain is from a study of blood T cell repertoires in COVID-19 (dated by TCRdb to 2018 to 2020). For the wider study: Collaborator samples came from the United States, Italy and Spain and covered acute and convalescent phases of COVID-19. The material from the prospective study consisted of cDNA or gDNA derived from T cells, B-cell-depleted T cells, or PBMCs. The dataset comprised deeply sampled blood TCRbeta repertoires from subjects exposed to, actively infected with, or recovered from COVID-19. The repertoires were made available in a free public database intended to serve as a resource for research on the immune response to SARS-CoV-2. The samples were drawn from two sources: the first 160 participants of the ongoing ImmuneRACE study, and 1,200 or so subjects contributed by 6 global collaborators. The sample metadata nearly always contained a de-identified subject ID, COVID-19 status, age in years and sex. Where HLA class I and class II types were available, the types were taken from metadata supplied by the sample provider, not from assay-based typing.

TCRbeta CDR3 regions were amplified from genomic DNA by means of the immunoSEQ Assay, a bias-controlled multiplex PCR. In the authors' own workflow: Nucleated cell counts per sample were estimated from amplification of reference gene primers within the assay. To quantify the absolute abundance of each unique TCRbeta CDR3 rearrangement, sequence reads were collapsed and filtered. Productive Simpson clonality was computed per sample as the square root of Simpson's diversity index over productive rearrangements. Entries here come from immuneACCESS through TCRdb and include only in-frame sequences with V and J called. Some clones fail to appear in such tables; in the studies checked, an unresolved V gene covers under half of the shortfall, and the cause of the remainder is unknown. V and J calls plus clone size are reproduced from that table; the DNA served to infer D and trimming. Across this sample there are 200,000 to 250,000 clones, with around 87% seen only once. Under 4% of the sample is taken by the ten largest.

The CDR3 numbers 14 residues from cysteine through phenylalanine. Just the 42-base CDR3 DNA is kept, in frame starting at base 1. CDR1 and CDR2, looked up from the germline V gene (reference sequence), are LNHDA and SQIVND. V is pruned by 6 bases and J by 5 bases, leaving 7 bases of the junction without a gene match. Enrolling through a virtual design, the prospective study's participants ranged in age from roughly 18 to 90 years and lived across roughly 24 United States geographic areas. In the prospective study, cohorts were assigned on the basis of participant-reported clinical history obtained from a screening survey and a study questionnaire. In the prospective study, whole blood, serum and a nasopharyngeal or oropharyngeal swab were collected from each participant by mobile phlebotomists. Participants in the prospective study had the option to provide additional blood draws and questionnaires over a 2-month period. Blood samples from the prospective study were shipped frozen or at room temperature prior to DNA extraction.

About this clone: Its antigen remains unidentified. One base away there is no much larger clone; base qualities are not given.

General study outcomes and caveats: Clinical and demographic metadata were provided uncurated, with the amount varying by source and participant.

Recombination linked TRBV19 to TRBJ1-1; TRBD1 aligns with 9 central bases. The TCR originated in a woman in her late teens or twenties in a cohort exposed to, infected with or recovered from COVID-19 (not recorded which). The sample was PBMCs or T cells enriched from blood (not recorded which). CDR3 reads: CASSPQGALTEAFF. The nucleotide sequence reads TGTGCCAGTAGCCCACAGGGGGCGCTTACTGAAGCTTTCTTT.